One and the same sample provided the 21 T cell receptor beta chains below, sequenced in a study of cytomegalovirus exposure and HLA in healthy donors. The primer mix had 60 Vbeta and 13 Jbeta primers. Sequencing used immunoSEQ multiplex PCR; TCRdb keeps in-frame clones, though not all of them. The top ten hold approximately 3% of the sample, which has 150,000 to 200,000 clones, 65% to 85% seen once. Sequenced input: PBMCs. These receptors originate from a woman aged 50 to 60 in good health and CMV-seropositive.

This chain links TRBV6-1 with TRBJ1-2; possibly TRBD1 for D (5 bases). Germline V gene data show CDR1 as MNHNS and CDR2 as SASEGT. V dropped 8 bases and J dropped 1 base, with 11 bases sitting between them. The CDR3 has 13 amino acids. CDR3 loop: CASEKGNNYGYTF. The CDR3 DNA follows: TGTGCCAGCGAGAAGGGGAATAACTATGGCTACACCTTC.

The chain links TRBV5-1 to TRBJ1-6; the match to TRBD1 covers 7 bases. J lost 8 bases, V lost 4 bases, and 12 bases had no gene match. Germline CDR1 and CDR2: SGHRS and YFSETQ. This CDR3 comprises 16 residues. This chain's CDR3 is CASSPDAGQRDSPLHF. CDR3 coding DNA: TGCGCCAGCAGCCCGGACGCGGGACAGCGAGATTCACCCCTCCACTTT.

This clone was seen just once. The CDR3 region has the DNA TGCAGCGTCCCATCCGACAGGGGTCGTGGCTACACCTTC. Amino acids: CSVPSDRGRGYTF. The chain has TRBV29-1 and TRBJ1-2; TRBD1 matches at 8 bases. CDR1 and CDR2 from the germline V gene are SQVTM and ANQGSEA. J was trimmed by 7 bases and V by 6 bases; bases with no gene match: 10. The CDR3 totals 13 residues.

J is TRBJ2-5 and V is TRBV6-9; no reliable D call. V lost 3 bases, J lost 7 bases, and 3 bases lay in between. The CDR3 runs 10 residues. CDR1 and CDR2 (germline): MNHGY, SVAAGI. CDR3 nucleotides: TGTGCCAGCAGTTACCGGACCCAGTACTTC. Its protein is CASSYRTQYF.

The rearrangement links TRBV15 to TRBJ2-5, with 12 bases aligning to TRBD1. The V gene end was trimmed by 4 bases and the J gene end by 5 bases; junction bases not matched to a gene: 8. This CDR3 is 16 amino acids long. CDR1 and CDR2 (germline): LNHNV, YYDKDF (reference sequence). Written as DNA, the CDR3 is TGTGCCACCAGCAAAGGGACAGGGGGCGCTTCCGAGACCCAGTACTTC. Residues: CATSKGTGGASETQYF.

The J gene is TRBJ2-3, the V gene TRBV5-1; 12 nucleotides agree with TRBD2. CDR1 and CDR2 from the germline V gene are SGHRS and YFSETQ. The CDR3 runs to 18 residues. V was clipped by 4 bases and J by 4 bases; unmatched bases: 13. As DNA, the CDR3 is TGCGCCAGCAGCCCCGCAGGACTAGCGGGGTTTAGCCCAGATACGCAGTATTTT. Protein product: CASSPAGLAGFSPDTQYF.

The chain carries TRBV6-1 and TRBJ1-3; D might be TRBD1 (6 bases). CDR1 is MNHNS, CDR2 SASEGT, per germline. Trimming stripped 8 bases from V and 3 bases from J, with 14 bases between. This CDR3 region has 14 residues. CDR3 residues: CASSSQGLGNTIYF. CDR3 DNA: TGTGCCAGCTCTTCACAGGGTCTTGGAAACACCATATATTTT.

The chain couples TRBV4-1 to TRBJ1-2, with a tentative D call TRBD1 (6 bases). The CDR3 is 14 residues long. CDR1 and CDR2 from the germline V gene are MGHRA and YSYEKL. V shed 1 base and J shed 2 bases, with 8 bases lying between them. DNA of the CDR3: TGCGCCAGCAGCCAAGTGGACAGAAACTATGGCTACACCTTC. Encoded protein: CASSQVDRNYGYTF.

This clone has a handful of counts. The CDR3 nucleotides are TGCGCCAGCAGCCTCCACCAACGGGGGAACACTGAAGCTTTCTTT. Its protein is CASSLHQRGNTEAFF. This chain joins TRBV4-1 and TRBJ1-1; D not certain. CDR3 length: 15 amino acids. V was trimmed by 4 bases and J by 1 base, leaving 13 bases between them. Germline CDR1 reads MGHRA; CDR2 reads YSYEKL.

This clone was observed a handful of times. The rearrangement uses TRBV19 and TRBJ1-5, with no clear D. The CDR3 length is 18 residues. Trimming took 0 bases from V and 0 from J, leaving 15 bases between them. Germline CDR1 is LNHDA and CDR2 is SQIVND (reference sequence). CDR3 sequence (DNA): TGTGCCAGTAGTATAGATCTTGGAGACCATTATAGCAATCAGCCCCAGCATTTT. Translating gives CASSIDLGDHYSNQPQHF.

The J gene is TRBJ2-1, the V gene TRBV4-2; D might be TRBD2 (6 bases). CDR1 and CDR2 (germline): LGHNA, YNFKEQ. The V end was cut by 0 bases, the J end by 4 bases, with 10 bases between. This CDR3 contains 15 residues. CDR3 loop: CASSQDREAYNEQFF. DNA of the CDR3: TGTGCCAGCAGCCAAGACAGGGAGGCTTACAATGAGCAGTTCTTC.

This chain connects TRBV18 to TRBJ2-1; maybe TRBD1 (5 bases). Germline V gene data show CDR1 as KGHSH and CDR2 as LQKENI. V was shortened by 3 bases and J by 9 bases, with 24 bases between the two germline ends. CDR3 length: 17 amino acids. The CDR3 here is CASSPPGGQGSLGEQFF. The CDR3 DNA sequence: TGTGCCAGCTCACCCCCAGGCGGCCAGGGATCCTTAGGTGAGCAGTTCTTC.

The chain links TRBV9 to TRBJ1-1; 7 bases match TRBD1. J lost 3 bases, V lost 4 bases, and 9 bases had no gene match. The germline V gene encodes CDR1 SGDLS and CDR2 YYNGEE. The CDR3 spans 15 residues. The CDR3 DNA sequence: TGTGCCAGCAGCCCCCAGACAGGGTTGTACACTGAAGCTTTCTTT. Protein sequence: CASSPQTGLYTEAFF. Together with reference TRBV9 and TRBJ1-1, the CDR3 gives the full variable domain: DSGVTQTPKHLITATGQRVTLRCSPRSGDLSVYWYQQSLDQGLQFLIQYYNGEERAKGNILERFSAQQFPDLHSELNLSSLELGDSALYFCASSPQTGLYTEAFFGQGTRLTVV.

The rearrangement links TRBV6-5 to TRBJ1-1; D not resolved. The germline V gene encodes CDR1 MNHEY and CDR2 SVGAGI. Trimming left V 5 bases short and J 2 bases short, with 9 bases between. This CDR3 is built from 13 residues. CDR3 bases: TGTGCCAGCAGTCCAATGGCAAACACTGAAGCTTTCTTT. It yields the protein CASSPMANTEAFF.

This rearrangement joins TRBV6-5 to TRBJ2-3; 10 nucleotides match TRBD2. Germline V gene lookup returns CDR1 MNHEY and CDR2 SVGAGI. The CDR3 has 15 amino acids. With 0 bases clipped from V and 5 bases from J, the junction kept 2 bases outside the gene matches. The CDR3 loop is CASSYSSGRGDTQYF. CDR3 nucleotide sequence: TGTGCCAGCAGTTACTCGAGCGGGAGGGGAGATACGCAGTATTTT.

This rearrangement joins TRBV6-5 to TRBJ1-2, with 9 bases aligning to TRBD1. Germline lookup yields CDR1 MNHEY and CDR2 SVGAGI. The CDR3 is made up of 14 amino acids. J gave up 4 bases and V 5 bases, and 5 bases lay outside the gene matches. The CDR3 loop is CASSKRGQGYGYTF. The CDR3 nucleotides are TGTGCCAGCAGTAAACGGGGACAGGGCTATGGCTACACCTTC.

This sequence joins TRBV5-1 and TRBJ2-3, with D possibly matching TRBD2 (7 bases). The CDR3 has 15 residues. Germline CDR1 SGHRS, CDR2 YFSETQ. With 0 bases removed from V and 6 bases from J, the gap between germline ends came to 14 bases. The CDR3 bases are TGCGCCAGCAGCTTGGATCGGGGGGCTTTTGATACGCAGTATTTT. Its translation: CASSLDRGAFDTQYF.

The rearrangement uses TRBV5-1 and TRBJ1-3, with 7 bases aligning to TRBD1. Germline lookup yields CDR1 SGHRS and CDR2 YFSETQ. This CDR3 has 15 amino acids. The trim removed 3 bases at V and 3 bases at J, leaving 6 bases unmatched. The CDR3 region is CASSYQTGLGNTIYF. The CDR3 coding sequence is TGCGCCAGCAGCTATCAGACAGGGCTTGGAAACACCATATATTTT.

V usage is TRBV5-1 and J usage is TRBJ2-7; 10 bases align to TRBD2. CDR1 is SGHRS and CDR2 is YFSETQ in the germline V gene. V gave up 3 bases and J gave up 6 bases; unmatched junction bases: 12. The CDR3 contains 16 residues. In DNA form, the CDR3 reads TGCGCCAGCAGCTCTGGGACGGGACTAGCGACTCTCGAGCAGTACTTC. This translates into CASSSGTGLATLEQYF.

The chain employs TRBV5-1 and TRBJ2-7; D is perhaps TRBD2 (6 bases). V dropped 1 base and J dropped 2 bases, with 25 bases sitting between them. CDR3 size: 19 residues. The germline gives CDR1 SGHRS, CDR2 YFSETQ. CDR3 bases: TGCGCCAGCAGCTTGAGGCCGGGGGACGGGTCCCGGTCTCCCTACGAGCAGTACTTC. Residues: CASSLRPGDGSRSPYEQYF.

V and J are TRBV27 and TRBJ2-7, with D perhaps matching TRBD2 (6 bases). The germline CDR1 and CDR2 sequences are MNHEY and SMNVEV (reference sequence). The CDR3 consists of 14 residues. With 6 bases removed from V and 2 bases from J, the gap between germline ends came to 14 bases. The CDR3 here is CASRPGLSPYEQYF. The DNA of the CDR3 is TGTGCCAGCAGACCCGGACTATCCCCCTACGAGCAGTACTTC.